The text below deals with one T cell receptor beta chain. Its target is unknown. This sample stems from a study of early T cells in non-severe SARS-CoV-2 infection. Study-level background: Chains stayed unpaired after sequencing of bulk RNA from unsorted whole blood.

The germline V and J ends were trimmed by 2 bases and 7 bases, with 21 bases remaining between them. The germline V gene encodes CDR1 SGHRS and CDR2 YFSETQ. CDR3 length: 17 residues. Unique molecular identifiers were added to individual cDNA molecules. TCRdb used MiXCR to reprocess the 5' RACE reads, holding one entry per CDR3 protein. This table holds some 96,000 distinct CDR3 sequences, 13% found once. Study-wide points: VDJdb matching, biased toward anti-spike CD8 responses, missed private and CD4 specificities.

The chain employs TRBV5-1 and TRBJ2-2; possibly TRBD2 for D (5 bases). This TCR came from an adult who was a healthcare worker with PCR-confirmed SARS-CoV-2 infection or an uninfected control (not recorded which). The sequenced material came from whole blood. Here the CDR3 reads CASSFPADGKVDGELFF. The CDR3 region has the DNA TGCGCCAGCAGCTTTCCGGCCGACGGGAAGGTTGACGGGGAGCTGTTTTTT.